These 12 T cell receptor beta chains share one sample of origin, sequenced in a study of beta chain features in type 1 diabetes. Study-level findings and limits: Moderately but significantly shorter TCRB CDR3s were found in Type 1 diabetes patients in all four CD4+ subsets.

Every isolated RNA sample was fully reverse transcribed, so sequencing captured expressed TCRB transcripts. The protocol was immunoSEQ multiplex PCR, while the TCRdb copy is restricted to in-frame clones and leaves out a portion. The sample comprises fewer than 450,000 clones, approximately 13% of which are singletons, and roughly 0.015% rests with the top ten. No antigen has been identified for these receptors. The sequencing input was naive CD4+ T cells from blood. The receptors shown here come from a woman under 30 with type 1 diabetes.

The chain uses TRBV10-3 and TRBJ1-1, with D maybe TRBD1 (6 bases). The ends were cut back, 6 bases at V and 1 base at J, with 12 bases in the middle. The CDR3 spans 14 residues. CDR1 and CDR2 (germline): ENHRY, SYGVKD. The CDR3 reads CAIRGGTSNTEAFF. Written as DNA, the CDR3 is TGTGCCATCAGGGGAGGGACATCGAACACTGAAGCTTTCTTT.

Only one count was recorded for this clone. The chain carries TRBV7-9 and TRBJ2-5; 7 nucleotides line up with TRBD2. CDR3 size: 16 residues. CDR1 is SEHNR, CDR2 FQNEAQ, per germline (reference sequence). J was trimmed by 4 bases and V by 4 bases; bases with no gene match: 12. The CDR3 loop is CASSSDVIGGRETQYF. The CDR3 nucleotides read TGTGCCAGCAGCTCGGACGTAATAGGCGGGAGAGAGACCCAGTACTTC.

The CDR3 DNA follows: TGTGCCAGCAGCCAATCTTCGGTAGAGTATGGCTACACCTTC. Protein sequence: CASSQSSVEYGYTF. The chain has TRBV16 and TRBJ1-2; D is uncertain. Germline V gives CDR1 KGHSY, CDR2 FQNENV. CDR3 length: 14 amino acids. V gave up 0 bases and J gave up 5 bases, with 10 bases separating them. The full variable domain, its missing parts supplied by reference TRBV16 and TRBJ1-2, is GEEVAQTPKHLVRGEGQKAKLYCAPIKGHSYVFWYQQVLKNEFKFLISFQNENVFDETGMPKERFSAKCLPNSPCSLEIQATKLEDSAVYFCASSQSSVEYGYTFGSGTRLTVV.

The V call is TRBV5-1, the J call TRBJ1-2; D is unclear. The CDR3 is made up of 13 amino acids. The germline V gene has CDR1 SGHRS and CDR2 YFSETQ. V lost 2 bases and J lost 8, with 13 bases in between. The CDR3 region is CASSFAEAWGYTF. DNA of the CDR3: TGCGCCAGCAGCTTTGCAGAGGCCTGGGGCTACACCTTC.

This clone was observed a few times. J is TRBJ2-1 and V is TRBV4-3; TRBD2 aligns across 13 bases. Germline V gene sequence: CDR1 LGHNA, CDR2 YSLEER. Trimming at V came to 2 bases and at J to 1 base, leaving 11 bases not matched to a gene. The CDR3 is made up of 20 amino acids. CDR3 nucleotide sequence: TGCGCCAGCAGCCAAAACGGTGGACTAGCGGGAGTAGAATCCTACAATGAGCAGTTCTTC. Its protein is CASSQNGGLAGVESYNEQFF.

J is TRBJ1-1 and V is TRBV27; D is possibly TRBD1 (5 bases). CDR1 MNHEY and CDR2 SMNVEV come from the germline V gene (reference sequence). The CDR3 covers 14 residues. Trimming removed 5 bases from V and 6 bases from J, with 16 bases in between. CDR3 coding DNA: TGTGCCAGCAGTGATCCAGGGCTGCTGTCTGAAGCTTTCTTT. Translation gives CASSDPGLLSEAFF.

The chain combines TRBV18 with TRBJ2-1; no reliable D call. CDR3 length: 15 residues. The germline V gene has CDR1 KGHSH and CDR2 LQKENI. Trimming left V 3 bases short and J 6 bases short, with 15 bases between. DNA of the CDR3: TGTGCCAGCTCACCTCTCGGTGGAGCGACCAATGAGCAGTTCTTC. It yields the protein CASSPLGGATNEQFF. The full variable domain, rest sourced from reference TRBV18 and TRBJ2-1, is NAGVMQNPRHLVRRRGQEARLRCSPMKGHSHVYWYRQLPEEGLKFMVYLQKENIIDESGMPKERFSAEFPKEGPSILRIQQVVRGDSAAYFCASSPLGGATNEQFFGPGTRLTVL.

This clone occurred a few times. The chain recombines TRBV6-5 with TRBJ2-7; 7 bases line up with TRBD2. There are 14 residues in the CDR3. Germline CDR1 and CDR2: MNHEY and SVGAGI. The trim removed 2 bases at V and 4 bases at J, leaving 5 bases unmatched. CDR3 DNA: TGTGCCAGCAGTTACGCGCGGGAGTTATACGAGCAGTACTTC. Translated: CASSYARELYEQYF.

This clone was detected only a few times. This rearrangement joins TRBV14 to TRBJ1-5; the D gene is possibly TRBD1 (5 bases). The germline V gene encodes CDR1 SGHDN and CDR2 FVKESK. The germline V and J ends were trimmed by 4 bases and 3 bases, with 10 bases remaining between them. This CDR3 contains 14 residues. DNA for the CDR3: TGTGCCAGCAGCCGCGCGGGACTCAATCAGCCCCAGCATTTT. Its protein product is CASSRAGLNQPQHF.

The gene calls are TRBV5-1 and TRBJ2-1; perhaps TRBD2 as D (5 bases). Germline CDR1 SGHRS, CDR2 YFSETQ. The CDR3 loop spans 15 amino acids. The V end lost 3 bases, the J end lost 12 bases, and 22 bases lay between the germline ends. CDR3 bases: TGCGCCAGCAGCTGGGAGTCTTCTACGGGTGGGGTGCAGTTCTTC. Translation gives CASSWESSTGGVQFF.

This clone has more than one count but fewer than ten. The chain employs TRBV6-5 and TRBJ2-5; D might be TRBD2 (6 bases). Trimming cost V 10 bases and J 4 bases, with 13 bases left between them. The CDR3 contains 12 residues. Germline assignment: CDR1 MNHEY and CDR2 SVGAGI. This CDR3 reads CATRVGGETQYF. The CDR3 DNA follows: TGTGCCACACGGGTGGGAGGAGAGACCCAGTACTTC.

The gene calls are TRBV7-9 and TRBJ1-1, with D perhaps TRBD1 (6 bases). Germline V lookup: CDR1 SEHNR, CDR2 FQNEAQ (reference sequence). The V and J ends lost 8 bases and 0 bases respectively, with 16 bases between them. The CDR3 has 15 residues. CDR3 sequence: CASSDQGTLNTEAFF. The DNA for the CDR3 is TGTGCCAGCTCGGATCAGGGGACCCTGAACACTGAAGCTTTCTTT.